In its sample, the clone carrying this T cell receptor (beta chain) was seen a few times. The antigen is not known. Germline-derived CDR1 and CDR2 are MNHEY and SMNVEV (reference sequence). V was cut by 4 bases and J by 13 bases, with 17 bases left in between. The CDR3 extends over 13 amino acids. Treatment defined: some 20 received Ad26.COV2.S at low or high dose, single or two shots; about five received placebo; per-sample allocation not given. Sampling happened 63 days after the first vaccine or placebo injection. Boston hosted the donor, who was an adult aged 18-55 years. Some clones are missing from TCRdb's copy, which holds only in-frame ones; the method was immunoSEQ multiplex PCR. The sample has 350,000 to 500,000 clones, about nine tenths seen once. This entry comes from a study of Ad26.COV2.S vaccination and SARS-CoV-2 variants. Study-wide results and caveats: Measures of TCR breadth and depth may have fallen short of total T cell responses.

The chain combines TRBV27 with TRBJ2-1; D uncertain. The source is a person aged 18-60 years who received the Ad26.COV2.S COVID-19 vaccine or a placebo. The material was peripheral blood, obtained in a trial of Ad26.COV2.S vaccine versus placebo. The CDR3 sequence is CASSSGGPARQFF. The CDR3 DNA follows: TGTGCCAGCAGTTCAGGTGGGCCCGCACGCCAGTTCTTC.